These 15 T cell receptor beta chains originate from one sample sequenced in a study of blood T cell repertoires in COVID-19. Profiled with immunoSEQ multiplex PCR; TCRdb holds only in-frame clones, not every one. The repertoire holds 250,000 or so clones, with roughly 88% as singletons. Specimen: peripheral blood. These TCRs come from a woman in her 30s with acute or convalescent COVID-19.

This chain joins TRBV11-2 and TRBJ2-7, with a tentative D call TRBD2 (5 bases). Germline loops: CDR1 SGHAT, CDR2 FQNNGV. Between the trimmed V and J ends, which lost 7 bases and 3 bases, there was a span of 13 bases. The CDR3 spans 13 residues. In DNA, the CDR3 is TGTGCCAGCACCGAGGGATCGCGCTACGAGCAGTACTTC. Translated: CASTEGSRYEQYF.

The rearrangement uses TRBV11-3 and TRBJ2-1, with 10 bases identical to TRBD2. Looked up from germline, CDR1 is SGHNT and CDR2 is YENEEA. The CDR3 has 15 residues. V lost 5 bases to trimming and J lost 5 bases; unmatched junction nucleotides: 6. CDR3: CASSPGLAFDNEQFF. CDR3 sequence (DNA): TGTGCCAGCAGCCCGGGACTAGCGTTCGACAATGAGCAGTTCTTC.

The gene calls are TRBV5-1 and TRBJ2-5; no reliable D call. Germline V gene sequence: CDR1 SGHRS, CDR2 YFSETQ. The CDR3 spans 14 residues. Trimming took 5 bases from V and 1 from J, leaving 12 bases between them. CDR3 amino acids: CASRVSERQETQYF. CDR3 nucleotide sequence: TGCGCCAGCAGGGTTTCGGAGCGCCAAGAGACCCAGTACTTC.

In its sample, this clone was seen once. For the CDR3, the DNA is TGTGCCACCAGCAGAGAGGACAGGGGGAGCTACGAGCAGTACTTC. This sequence encodes CATSREDRGSYEQYF. This sequence joins TRBV15 and TRBJ2-7; 10 nucleotides match TRBD1. CDR3 length: 15 residues. The V segment lost 0 bases and the J segment 3 bases; nucleotides outside the gene matches: 2. CDR1 is LNHNV, CDR2 YYDKDF, per germline (reference sequence).

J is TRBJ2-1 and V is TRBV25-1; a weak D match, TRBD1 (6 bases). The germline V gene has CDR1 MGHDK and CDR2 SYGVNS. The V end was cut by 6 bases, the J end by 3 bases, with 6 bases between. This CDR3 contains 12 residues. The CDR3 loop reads CASRDSYNEQFF. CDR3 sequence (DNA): TGTGCCAGCAGGGACAGCTACAATGAGCAGTTCTTC. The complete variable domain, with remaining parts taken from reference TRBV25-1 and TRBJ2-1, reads EADIYQTPRYLVIGTGKKITLECSQTMGHDKMYWYQQDPGMELHLIHYSYGVNSTEKGDLSSESTVSRIRTEHFPLTLESARPSHTSQYLCASRDSYNEQFFGPGTRLTVL.

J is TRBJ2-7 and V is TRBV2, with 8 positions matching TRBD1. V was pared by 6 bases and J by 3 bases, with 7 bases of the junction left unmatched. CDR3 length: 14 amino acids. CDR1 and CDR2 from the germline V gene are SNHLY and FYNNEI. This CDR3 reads CASSKDRVDYEQYF. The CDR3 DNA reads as TGTGCCAGCAGCAAGGACAGGGTAGACTACGAGCAGTACTTC.

CDR3 coding DNA: TGTGCCAGTAGTATCGGGCAGAGCGGTCAGCCCCAGCATTTT. Amino acid sequence: CASSIGQSGQPQHF. The V and J genes are TRBV19 and TRBJ1-5, with D hard to call. Germline V gene sequence: CDR1 LNHDA, CDR2 SQIVND (reference sequence). The CDR3 is 14 amino acids. V lost 3 bases, J lost 6 bases, and 12 bases lay in between.

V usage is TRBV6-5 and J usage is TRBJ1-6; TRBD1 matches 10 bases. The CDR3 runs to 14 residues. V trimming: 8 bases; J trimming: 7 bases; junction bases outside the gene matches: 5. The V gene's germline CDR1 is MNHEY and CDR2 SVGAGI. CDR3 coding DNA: TGTGCCAGCGCCAGGGACAGGGGAAATTCACCCCTCCACTTT. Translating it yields CASARDRGNSPLHF.

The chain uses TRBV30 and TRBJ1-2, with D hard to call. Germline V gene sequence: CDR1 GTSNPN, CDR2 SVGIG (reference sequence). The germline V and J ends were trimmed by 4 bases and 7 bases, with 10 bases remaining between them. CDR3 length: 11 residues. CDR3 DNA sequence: TGTGCCTGGACCATTGAGGGTGGCTACACCTTC. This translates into CAWTIEGGYTF.

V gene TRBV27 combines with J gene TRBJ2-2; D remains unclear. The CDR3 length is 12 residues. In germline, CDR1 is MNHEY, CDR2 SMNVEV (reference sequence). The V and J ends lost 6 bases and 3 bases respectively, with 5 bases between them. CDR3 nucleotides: TGTGCCAGCAGGCGCCACACCGGGGAGCTGTTTTTT. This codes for CASRRHTGELFF.

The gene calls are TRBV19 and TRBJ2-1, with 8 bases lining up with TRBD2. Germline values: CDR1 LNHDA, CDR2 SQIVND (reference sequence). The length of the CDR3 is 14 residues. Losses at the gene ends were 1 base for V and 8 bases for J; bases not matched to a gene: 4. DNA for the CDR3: TGTGCCAGTAGTATAGTGCTAGCGGGCGATGAGCAGTTCTTC. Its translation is CASSIVLAGDEQFF.

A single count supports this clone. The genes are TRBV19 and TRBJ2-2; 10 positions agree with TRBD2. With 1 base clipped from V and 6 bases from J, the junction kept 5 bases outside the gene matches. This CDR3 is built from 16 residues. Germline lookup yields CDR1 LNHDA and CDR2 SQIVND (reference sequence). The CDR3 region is CASSIGLAGSSGELFF. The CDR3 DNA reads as TGTGCCAGTAGTATAGGACTAGCGGGTTCGTCCGGGGAGCTGTTTTTT.

CDR3 coding DNA: TGTGCCGCAGGACAGGACAATCAGCCCCAGCATTTT. The encoded protein is CAAGQDNQPQHF. V is TRBV6-5 and J is TRBJ1-5; TRBD1 aligns across 7 bases. Trimming cost V 11 bases and J 3 bases; bases outside gene matches: 4. The CDR3 is 12 amino acids. Germline V gene lookup returns CDR1 MNHEY and CDR2 SVGAGI.

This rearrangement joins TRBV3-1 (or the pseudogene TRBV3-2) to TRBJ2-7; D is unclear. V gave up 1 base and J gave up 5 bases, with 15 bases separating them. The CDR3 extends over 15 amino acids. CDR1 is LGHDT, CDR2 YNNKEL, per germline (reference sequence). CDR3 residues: CASSQVKHVRNEQYF. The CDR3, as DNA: TGTGCCAGCAGCCAAGTGAAACACGTCAGGAACGAGCAGTACTTC.

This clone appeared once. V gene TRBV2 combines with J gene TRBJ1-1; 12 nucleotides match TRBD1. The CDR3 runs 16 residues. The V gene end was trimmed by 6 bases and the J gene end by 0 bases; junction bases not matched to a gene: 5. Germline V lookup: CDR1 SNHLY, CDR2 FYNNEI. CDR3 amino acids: CASRPGTGGVNTEAFF. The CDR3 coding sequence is TGTGCCAGCAGACCCGGGACAGGGGGCGTGAACACTGAAGCTTTCTTT. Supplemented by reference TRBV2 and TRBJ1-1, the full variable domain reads EPEVTQTPSHQVTQMGQEVILRCVPISNHLYFYWYRQILGQKVEFLVSFYNNEISEKSEIFDDQFSVERPDGSNFTLKIRSTKLEDSAMYFCASRPGTGGVNTEAFFGQGTRLTVV.